These T cell receptor beta chains were read from a single sample in a study of blood T cell repertoires in COVID-19. The repertoire was sequenced with immunoSEQ multiplex PCR; TCRdb's copy has only in-frame clones and lacks some. Among some 100,000 clones listed, around 90% were seen once. The sequenced material came from peripheral blood. These TCRs come from a woman in her 70s with acute or convalescent COVID-19. The CDR3 runs from the conserved cysteine through the conserved F or W. D genes are given only for firm matches. Size is stated for part of the rows, as once, few or many counts, or as a class when the clone is expanded.

V gene	clone size	D gene	J gene	CDR3 protein	CDR3 DNA
TRBV28	-	-	TRBJ1-2	CASSRPPTGTGYTF	TGTGCCAGCAGTCGGCCCCCTACAGGGACTGGCTACACCTTC
TRBV29-1	-	-	TRBJ2-7	CSVQGDEQYF	TGCAGTGTACAGGGTGACGAGCAGTACTTC
TRBV6-5	-	-	TRBJ2-2	CASSSTGLARPGELFF	TGTGCCAGCAGTTCGACAGGCCTCGCTCGACCCGGGGAGCTGTTTTTT
TRBV7-3	-	TRBD1	TRBJ2-5	CASSLGGWETQYF	TGTGCCAGCAGCCTAGGGGGCTGGGAGACCCAGTACTTC
TRBV28	-	-	TRBJ2-7	CASSLLNYEQYF	TGTGCCAGCAGTTTACTAAACTACGAGCAGTACTTC
TRBV5-5	-	TRBD1	TRBJ1-6	CASSSGTGALGSPLHF	TGTGCCAGCAGCTCGGGGACAGGAGCTCTAGGTTCACCCCTCCACTTT
TRBV14	once	TRBD2	TRBJ2-3	CASSQVRAGVSTDTQYF	TGTGCCAGCAGCCAAGTTCGAGCGGGGGTTAGCACAGATACGCAGTATTTT
TRBV6-1	-	-	TRBJ2-6	CASSDFGRGAGANVLTF	TGTGCCAGCAGTGATTTTGGCAGGGGCGCTGGGGCCAACGTCCTGACTTTC
TRBV19	-	-	TRBJ2-7	CASSFATGIFGHEQYF	TGTGCCAGTAGTTTCGCGACAGGTATTTTCGGCCACGAGCAGTACTTC
TRBV7-9	once	-	TRBJ2-7	CASSQPTGAGYEQYF	TGTGCCAGCAGCCAACCGACAGGCGCGGGCTACGAGCAGTACTTC
TRBV3-1/TRBV3-2	-	TRBD1	TRBJ1-5	CASSQGTGGARNQPQHF	TGTGCCAGCAGCCAAGGGACAGGGGGCGCGCGCAATCAGCCCCAGCATTTT
TRBV7-3	-	TRBD1	TRBJ2-1	CASSSPTGTGIDNEQFF	TGTGCCAGCAGCTCCCCGACCGGGACAGGGATCGACAATGAGCAGTTCTTC
TRBV15	-	TRBD2	TRBJ2-3	CATSSDLREDPRTDTQYF	TGTGCCACCAGCAGCGACTTGCGGGAGGACCCCCGCACAGATACGCAGTATTTT
TRBV5-1	-	-	TRBJ2-3	CASSSGTSTDTQYF	TGCGCCAGCAGCTCCGGGACAAGCACAGATACGCAGTATTTT
TRBV5-4	-	-	TRBJ2-6	CASSLYGSGANVLTF	TGTGCCAGCAGCTTGTACGGCTCTGGGGCCAACGTCCTGACTTTC
TRBV19	-	TRBD2	TRBJ2-7	CASSPTWTSGSFYEQYF	TGTGCCAGTAGTCCAACCTGGACTAGCGGGAGTTTCTACGAGCAGTACTTC
TRBV9	-	-	TRBJ1-1	CASSKSTGPGTEAFF	TGTGCCAGCTCTAAATCGACAGGACCGGGGACTGAAGCTTTCTTT
TRBV9	-	-	TRBJ1-3	CASRAASGNTIYF	TGTGCCAGCAGGGCTGCATCTGGAAACACCATATATTTT
TRBV7-2	-	-	TRBJ1-2	CASSLRGTGGYTF	TGTGCCAGCAGCTTACGGGGTACGGGTGGCTACACCTTC
TRBV5-1	few	-	TRBJ1-1	CASSRDSAYTEAFF	TGCGCCAGCAGCCGCGACTCGGCTTACACTGAAGCTTTCTTT
TRBV27	-	-	TRBJ1-6	CASSRDRSARPLHF	TGTGCCAGCAGCCGAGACAGGTCTGCTCGGCCCCTCCACTTT
TRBV2	few	-	TRBJ2-7	CASSDTYEQYF	TGTGCCAGCAGTGATACCTACGAGCAGTACTTC
TRBV4-2	once	-	TRBJ2-2	CASSQLPGLTGELFF	TGTGCCAGCAGCCAACTTCCAGGTCTCACCGGGGAGCTGTTTTTT
TRBV4-1	-	TRBD1	TRBJ1-4	CASSQNPTGSNEKLFF	TGCGCCAGCAGCCAAAACCCGACAGGGTCGAATGAAAAACTGTTTTTT
TRBV2	-	TRBD1	TRBJ1-2	CASSYRGNNYGYTF	TGTGCCAGCAGTTACAGGGGGAATAACTATGGCTACACCTTC
TRBV5-4	-	-	TRBJ2-1	CASSLGTNEQFF	TGTGCCAGCAGCTTGGGAACTAATGAGCAGTTCTTC
TRBV7-6	-	-	TRBJ2-7	CASSFRDNYEQYF	TGTGCCAGCAGCTTCCGGGACAACTACGAGCAGTACTTC
TRBV19	-	-	TRBJ1-5	CASRNIQGRGSNQPQHF	TGTGCCAGTAGAAACATACAGGGTAGAGGAAGCAATCAGCCCCAGCATTTT
TRBV19	-	TRBD1	TRBJ1-5	CASSIEGQGWNQPQHF	TGTGCCAGTAGTATAGAGGGACAGGGGTGGAATCAGCCCCAGCATTTT
TRBV19	-	TRBD1	TRBJ1-5	CATRTGKGQGNQPQHF	TGTGCCACCAGGACAGGGAAAGGCCAAGGGAATCAGCCCCAGCATTTT
TRBV11-2	-	TRBD1	TRBJ1-5	CASSPTGTGDNQPQHF	TGTGCCAGCAGCCCTACCGGGACAGGGGATAATCAGCCCCAGCATTTT
TRBV9	-	TRBD1	TRBJ2-2	CASNRVGQGNTGELFF	TGTGCCAGCAACCGCGTAGGACAGGGGAACACCGGGGAGCTGTTTTTT
TRBV7-2	-	TRBD2	TRBJ2-1	CASSLGGGGYNEQFF	TGTGCCAGCAGCTTAGGTGGCGGGGGGTACAATGAGCAGTTCTTC